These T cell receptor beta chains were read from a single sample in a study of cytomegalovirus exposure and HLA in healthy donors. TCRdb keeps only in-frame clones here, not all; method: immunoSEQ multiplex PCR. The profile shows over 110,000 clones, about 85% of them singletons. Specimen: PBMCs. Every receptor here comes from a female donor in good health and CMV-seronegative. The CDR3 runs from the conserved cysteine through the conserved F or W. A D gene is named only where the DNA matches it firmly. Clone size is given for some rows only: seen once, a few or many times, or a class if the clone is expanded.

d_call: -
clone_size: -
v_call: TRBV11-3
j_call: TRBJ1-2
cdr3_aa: CASSLGRNYGYTF
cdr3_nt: TGTGCCAGCAGCTTAGGGCGGAACTATGGCTACACCTTC

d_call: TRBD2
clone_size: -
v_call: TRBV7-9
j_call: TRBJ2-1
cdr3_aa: CASSFSGALAQEQFF
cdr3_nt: TGTGCCAGCAGCTTTAGCGGGGCTCTAGCGCAGGAGCAGTTCTTC

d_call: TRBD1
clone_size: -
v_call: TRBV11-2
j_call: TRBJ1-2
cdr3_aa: CASSSQGADYGYTF
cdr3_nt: TGTGCCAGCAGCTCACAGGGGGCGGACTATGGCTACACCTTC

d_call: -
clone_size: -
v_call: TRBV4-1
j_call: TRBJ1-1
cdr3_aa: CASSRSGGLGTEAFF
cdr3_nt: TGCGCCAGCAGCCGATCGGGAGGATTGGGAACTGAAGCTTTCTTT

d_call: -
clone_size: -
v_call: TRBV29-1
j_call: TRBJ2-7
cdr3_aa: CSVVTAPFYEQYF
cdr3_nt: TGCAGCGTTGTAACAGCACCCTTTTACGAGCAGTACTTC

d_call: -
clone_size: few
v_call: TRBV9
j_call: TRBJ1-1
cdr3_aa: CASSVGGAENTEAFF
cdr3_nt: TGTGCCAGCAGCGTAGGTGGGGCCGAGAACACTGAAGCTTTCTTT

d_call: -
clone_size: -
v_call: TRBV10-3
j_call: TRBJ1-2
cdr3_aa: CAISEPDRPYGYTF
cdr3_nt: TGTGCCATCAGTGAGCCCGACAGGCCCTATGGCTACACCTTC

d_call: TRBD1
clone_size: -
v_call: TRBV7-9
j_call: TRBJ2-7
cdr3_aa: CASSSTGTGYEQYF
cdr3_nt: TGTGCCAGCAGCTCAACCGGGACAGGCTACGAGCAGTACTTC

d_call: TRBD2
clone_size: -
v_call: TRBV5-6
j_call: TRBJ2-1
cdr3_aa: CASSPPRLAVNEQFF
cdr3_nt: TGTGCCAGCAGCCCCCCCCGTCTAGCGGTCAATGAGCAGTTCTTC

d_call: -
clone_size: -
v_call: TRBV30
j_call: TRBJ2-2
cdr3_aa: CAWSEGAGELFF
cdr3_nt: TGTGCCTGGAGTGAGGGGGCCGGGGAGCTGTTTTTT

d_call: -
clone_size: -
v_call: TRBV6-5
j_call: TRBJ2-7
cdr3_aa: CASSYSSPLRLGEQYF
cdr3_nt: TGTGCCAGCAGTTACTCGAGCCCCCTAAGGCTCGGGGAGCAGTACTTC

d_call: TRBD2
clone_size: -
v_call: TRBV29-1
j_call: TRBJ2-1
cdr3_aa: CSVRIAGETWEQFF
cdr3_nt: TGCAGCGTTAGAATAGCGGGAGAGACGTGGGAGCAGTTCTTC

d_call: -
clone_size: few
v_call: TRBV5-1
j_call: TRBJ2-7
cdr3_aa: CASSSTSRVGEQYF
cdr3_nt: TGCGCCAGCAGCTCCACCTCGAGAGTTGGCGAGCAGTACTTC

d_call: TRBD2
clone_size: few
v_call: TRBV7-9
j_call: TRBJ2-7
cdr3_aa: CASSLRAGGAYEQYF
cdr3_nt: TGTGCCAGCAGCTTACGGGCTGGGGGGGCCTACGAGCAGTACTTC

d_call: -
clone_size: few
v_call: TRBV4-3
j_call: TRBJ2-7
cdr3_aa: CASSQDWREGYEQYF
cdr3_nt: TGCGCCAGCAGCCAAGACTGGCGGGAAGGGTACGAGCAGTACTTC

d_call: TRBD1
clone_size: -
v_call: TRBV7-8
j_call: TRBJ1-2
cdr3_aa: CASRGQGNYGYTF
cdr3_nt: TGTGCCAGCAGGGGACAGGGGAACTATGGCTACACCTTC